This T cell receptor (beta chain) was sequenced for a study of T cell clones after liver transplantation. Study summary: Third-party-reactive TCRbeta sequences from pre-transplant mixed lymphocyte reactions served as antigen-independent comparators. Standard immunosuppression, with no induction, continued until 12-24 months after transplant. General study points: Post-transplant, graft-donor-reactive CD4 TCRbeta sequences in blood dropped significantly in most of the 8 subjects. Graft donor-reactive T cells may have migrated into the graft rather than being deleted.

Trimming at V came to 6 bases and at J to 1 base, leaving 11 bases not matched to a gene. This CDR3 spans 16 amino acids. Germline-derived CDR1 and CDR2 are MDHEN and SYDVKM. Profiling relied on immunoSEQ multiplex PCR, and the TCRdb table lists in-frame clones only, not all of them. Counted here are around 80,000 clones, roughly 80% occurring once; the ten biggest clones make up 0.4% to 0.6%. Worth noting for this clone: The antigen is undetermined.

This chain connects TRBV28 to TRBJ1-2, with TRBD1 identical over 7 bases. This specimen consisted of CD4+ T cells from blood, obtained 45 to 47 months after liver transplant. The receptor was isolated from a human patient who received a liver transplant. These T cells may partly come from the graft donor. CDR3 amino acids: CASRGPQGNLNYGYTF. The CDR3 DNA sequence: TGTGCCAGCAGGGGACCACAGGGGAACCTTAACTATGGCTACACCTTC.